This T cell receptor beta chain came from a study of blood T cell repertoires in COVID-19. Study details: T cells, B-cell-depleted T cells, or PBMCs supplied cDNA or gDNA.

Per the original methods: Nucleated cell number was recorded as an estimate derived from reference gene primer amplification. TCRdb's table, derived via immunoSEQ multiplex PCR, lists solely in-frame clones and lacks some. V and J calls and clone size are copied from that table; D and trimming were computed from the DNA. The profile covers 200,000 to 250,000 clones, with about 84% appearing a single time and approximately 6% taken by the ten largest. Germline CDR1 is LGHDT and CDR2 is YNNKEL (reference sequence). The CDR3 runs to 15 residues. V lost 4 bases to trimming and J lost 2 bases, with 14 bases between them. A Seattle source enrolled patients during active infection and followed them longitudinally.

The genes are TRBV3-1 (or the pseudogene TRBV3-2) and TRBJ2-5, with D possibly matching TRBD2 (5 bases). This TCR derives from a woman of 80 years or more with COVID-19, enrolled during active disease. Sequenced sample: peripheral blood. The CDR3 DNA reads TGTGCCAGCAGCCCCACTACGGGGTTTCAAGAGACCCAGTACTTC. It specifies CASSPTTGFQETQYF.